A selection of T cell receptor beta chains follows, all from one sample in a study of beta chain features in type 1 diabetes. The assay was immunoSEQ multiplex PCR, and TCRdb's table has in-frame clones only and misses some. The table lists over 650,000 clones, about 14% of them singletons, with approximately 0.043% in the top ten. The sequenced sample consisted of naive CD4+ T cells from blood. The origin of the receptors is a man aged 18-30 years with type 1 diabetes. Both conserved end residues are part of each CDR3. The D gene is left open where the match is weak. Size tells how often a clone was seen (once, few, many) or the class of an expanded clone, and some rows leave it out.

D gene	V gene	J gene	clone size	CDR3 protein	CDR3 DNA
TRBD1	TRBV23-1	TRBJ2-2	many	CASIDRENTGELFF	TGCGCCAGCATTGACAGGGAGAACACCGGGGAGCTGTTTTTT
TRBD1	TRBV7-2	TRBJ1-6	few	CASSLGGTDNSPLHF	TGTGCCAGCAGCTTAGGAGGGACAGACAATTCACCCCTCCACTTT
.	TRBV9	TRBJ2-6	once	CASSVISSGANVLTF	TGTGCCAGCAGCGTAATAAGCTCTGGGGCCAACGTCCTGACTTTC
TRBD2	TRBV7-2	TRBJ2-1	.	CASSPRGDGNEQFF	TGTGCCAGCAGCCCCCGGGGGGACGGCAATGAGCAGTTCTTC
TRBD2	TRBV7-9	TRBJ2-1	.	CASSSRRTSGGTYNEQFF	TGTGCCAGCAGCTCCAGACGGACTAGCGGGGGTACCTACAATGAGCAGTTCTTC
TRBD2	TRBV6-5	TRBJ2-3	few	CASSYFSGSKVDTQYF	TGTGCCAGCAGTTACTTTAGCGGGAGTAAAGTAGATACGCAGTATTTT
.	TRBV7-9	TRBJ2-7	.	CASIPRSENEQYF	TGTGCCAGCATCCCAAGGTCTGAAAATGAGCAGTACTTC
TRBD1	TRBV27	TRBJ1-4	.	CASSRDRGEEKLFF	TGTGCCAGCAGTCGGGACAGGGGAGAGGAAAAACTGTTTTTT
.	TRBV29-1	TRBJ2-1	.	CSVQGLLADEQFF	TGCAGCGTACAGGGTCTGTTAGCCGATGAGCAGTTCTTC
.	TRBV30	TRBJ2-7	.	CAWSGQPSYEQYF	TGTGCCTGGAGTGGACAGCCCTCCTACGAGCAGTACTTC
TRBD1	TRBV2	TRBJ2-1	.	CASRDRPAYNEQFF	TGTGCCAGCAGGGACAGGCCAGCATACAATGAGCAGTTCTTC
.	TRBV14	TRBJ1-1	.	CASSHDRTLDTEAFF	TGTGCCAGCAGCCACGACAGGACTCTCGACACTGAAGCTTTCTTT
.	TRBV7-7	TRBJ2-5	.	CASSLQGVGETQYF	TGTGCTAGCAGCTTACAGGGTGTTGGAGAGACCCAGTACTTC
.	TRBV18	TRBJ1-1	.	CASSPGVKTEAFF	TGTGCCAGCTCACCAGGGGTCAAGACTGAAGCTTTCTTT
TRBD1	TRBV29-1	TRBJ1-1	.	CSVDRANTEAFF	TGCAGCGTGGACAGGGCGAACACTGAAGCTTTCTTT
.	TRBV5-1	TRBJ2-5	.	CASSPLTGVQETQYF	TGCGCCAGCTCCCCGCTGACAGGAGTTCAAGAGACCCAGTACTTC
TRBD1	TRBV5-1	TRBJ2-5	.	CASSVGQGGETQYF	TGCGCCAGCAGCGTGGGACAGGGTGGGGAGACCCAGTACTTC